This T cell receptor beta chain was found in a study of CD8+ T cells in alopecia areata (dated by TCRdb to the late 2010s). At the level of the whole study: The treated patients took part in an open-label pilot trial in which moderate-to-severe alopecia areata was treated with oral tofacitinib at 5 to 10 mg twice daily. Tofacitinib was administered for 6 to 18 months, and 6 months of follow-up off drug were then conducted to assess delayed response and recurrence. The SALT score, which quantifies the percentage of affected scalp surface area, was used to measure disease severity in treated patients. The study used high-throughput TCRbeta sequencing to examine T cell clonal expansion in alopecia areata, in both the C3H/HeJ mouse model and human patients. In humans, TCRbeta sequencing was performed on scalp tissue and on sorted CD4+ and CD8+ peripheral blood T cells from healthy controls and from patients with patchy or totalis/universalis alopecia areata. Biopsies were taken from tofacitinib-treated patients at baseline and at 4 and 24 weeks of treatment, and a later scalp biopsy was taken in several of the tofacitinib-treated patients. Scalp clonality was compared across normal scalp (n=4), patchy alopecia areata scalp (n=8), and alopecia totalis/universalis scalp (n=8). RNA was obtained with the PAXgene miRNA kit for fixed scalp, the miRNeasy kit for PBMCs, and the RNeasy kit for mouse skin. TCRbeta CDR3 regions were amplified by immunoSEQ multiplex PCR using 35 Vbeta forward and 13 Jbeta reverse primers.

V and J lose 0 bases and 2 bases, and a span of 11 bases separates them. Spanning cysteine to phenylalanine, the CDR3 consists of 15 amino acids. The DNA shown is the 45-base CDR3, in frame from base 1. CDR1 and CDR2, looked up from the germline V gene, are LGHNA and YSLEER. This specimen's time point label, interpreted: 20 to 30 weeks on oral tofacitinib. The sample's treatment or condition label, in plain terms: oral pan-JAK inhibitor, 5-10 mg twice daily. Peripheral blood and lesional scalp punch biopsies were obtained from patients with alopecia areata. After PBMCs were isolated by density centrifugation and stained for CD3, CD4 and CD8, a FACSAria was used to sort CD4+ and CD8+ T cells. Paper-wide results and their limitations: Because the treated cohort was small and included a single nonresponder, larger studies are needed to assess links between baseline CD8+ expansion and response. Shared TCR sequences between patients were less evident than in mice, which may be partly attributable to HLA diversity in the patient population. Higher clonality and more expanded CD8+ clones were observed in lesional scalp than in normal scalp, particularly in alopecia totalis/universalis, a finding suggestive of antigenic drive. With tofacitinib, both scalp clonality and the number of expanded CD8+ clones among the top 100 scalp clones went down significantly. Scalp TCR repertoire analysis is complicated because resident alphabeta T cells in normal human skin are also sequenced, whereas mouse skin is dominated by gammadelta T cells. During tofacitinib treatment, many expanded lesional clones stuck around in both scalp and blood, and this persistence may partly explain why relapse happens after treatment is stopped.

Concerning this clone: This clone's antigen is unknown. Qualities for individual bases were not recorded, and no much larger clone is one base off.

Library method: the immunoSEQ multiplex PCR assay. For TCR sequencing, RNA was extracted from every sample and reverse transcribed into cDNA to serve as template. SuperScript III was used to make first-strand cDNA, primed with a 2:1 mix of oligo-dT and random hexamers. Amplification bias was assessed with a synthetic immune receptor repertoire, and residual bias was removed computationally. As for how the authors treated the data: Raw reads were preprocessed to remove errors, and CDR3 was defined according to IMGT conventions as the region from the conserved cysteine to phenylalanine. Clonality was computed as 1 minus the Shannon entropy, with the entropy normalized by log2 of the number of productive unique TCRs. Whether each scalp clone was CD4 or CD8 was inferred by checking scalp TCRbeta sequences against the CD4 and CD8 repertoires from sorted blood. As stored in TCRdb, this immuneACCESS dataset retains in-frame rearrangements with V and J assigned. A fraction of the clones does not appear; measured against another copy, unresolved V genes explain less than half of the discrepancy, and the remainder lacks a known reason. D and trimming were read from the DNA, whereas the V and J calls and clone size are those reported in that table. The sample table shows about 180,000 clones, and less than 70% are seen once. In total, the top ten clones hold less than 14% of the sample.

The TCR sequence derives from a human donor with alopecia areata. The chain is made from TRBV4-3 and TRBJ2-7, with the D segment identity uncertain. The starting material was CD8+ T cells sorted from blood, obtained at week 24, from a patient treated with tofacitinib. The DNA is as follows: TGCGCCAGCAGCCAAGACTCAGGTAAAACCTACGAGCAGTACTTC. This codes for CASSQDSGKTYEQYF.